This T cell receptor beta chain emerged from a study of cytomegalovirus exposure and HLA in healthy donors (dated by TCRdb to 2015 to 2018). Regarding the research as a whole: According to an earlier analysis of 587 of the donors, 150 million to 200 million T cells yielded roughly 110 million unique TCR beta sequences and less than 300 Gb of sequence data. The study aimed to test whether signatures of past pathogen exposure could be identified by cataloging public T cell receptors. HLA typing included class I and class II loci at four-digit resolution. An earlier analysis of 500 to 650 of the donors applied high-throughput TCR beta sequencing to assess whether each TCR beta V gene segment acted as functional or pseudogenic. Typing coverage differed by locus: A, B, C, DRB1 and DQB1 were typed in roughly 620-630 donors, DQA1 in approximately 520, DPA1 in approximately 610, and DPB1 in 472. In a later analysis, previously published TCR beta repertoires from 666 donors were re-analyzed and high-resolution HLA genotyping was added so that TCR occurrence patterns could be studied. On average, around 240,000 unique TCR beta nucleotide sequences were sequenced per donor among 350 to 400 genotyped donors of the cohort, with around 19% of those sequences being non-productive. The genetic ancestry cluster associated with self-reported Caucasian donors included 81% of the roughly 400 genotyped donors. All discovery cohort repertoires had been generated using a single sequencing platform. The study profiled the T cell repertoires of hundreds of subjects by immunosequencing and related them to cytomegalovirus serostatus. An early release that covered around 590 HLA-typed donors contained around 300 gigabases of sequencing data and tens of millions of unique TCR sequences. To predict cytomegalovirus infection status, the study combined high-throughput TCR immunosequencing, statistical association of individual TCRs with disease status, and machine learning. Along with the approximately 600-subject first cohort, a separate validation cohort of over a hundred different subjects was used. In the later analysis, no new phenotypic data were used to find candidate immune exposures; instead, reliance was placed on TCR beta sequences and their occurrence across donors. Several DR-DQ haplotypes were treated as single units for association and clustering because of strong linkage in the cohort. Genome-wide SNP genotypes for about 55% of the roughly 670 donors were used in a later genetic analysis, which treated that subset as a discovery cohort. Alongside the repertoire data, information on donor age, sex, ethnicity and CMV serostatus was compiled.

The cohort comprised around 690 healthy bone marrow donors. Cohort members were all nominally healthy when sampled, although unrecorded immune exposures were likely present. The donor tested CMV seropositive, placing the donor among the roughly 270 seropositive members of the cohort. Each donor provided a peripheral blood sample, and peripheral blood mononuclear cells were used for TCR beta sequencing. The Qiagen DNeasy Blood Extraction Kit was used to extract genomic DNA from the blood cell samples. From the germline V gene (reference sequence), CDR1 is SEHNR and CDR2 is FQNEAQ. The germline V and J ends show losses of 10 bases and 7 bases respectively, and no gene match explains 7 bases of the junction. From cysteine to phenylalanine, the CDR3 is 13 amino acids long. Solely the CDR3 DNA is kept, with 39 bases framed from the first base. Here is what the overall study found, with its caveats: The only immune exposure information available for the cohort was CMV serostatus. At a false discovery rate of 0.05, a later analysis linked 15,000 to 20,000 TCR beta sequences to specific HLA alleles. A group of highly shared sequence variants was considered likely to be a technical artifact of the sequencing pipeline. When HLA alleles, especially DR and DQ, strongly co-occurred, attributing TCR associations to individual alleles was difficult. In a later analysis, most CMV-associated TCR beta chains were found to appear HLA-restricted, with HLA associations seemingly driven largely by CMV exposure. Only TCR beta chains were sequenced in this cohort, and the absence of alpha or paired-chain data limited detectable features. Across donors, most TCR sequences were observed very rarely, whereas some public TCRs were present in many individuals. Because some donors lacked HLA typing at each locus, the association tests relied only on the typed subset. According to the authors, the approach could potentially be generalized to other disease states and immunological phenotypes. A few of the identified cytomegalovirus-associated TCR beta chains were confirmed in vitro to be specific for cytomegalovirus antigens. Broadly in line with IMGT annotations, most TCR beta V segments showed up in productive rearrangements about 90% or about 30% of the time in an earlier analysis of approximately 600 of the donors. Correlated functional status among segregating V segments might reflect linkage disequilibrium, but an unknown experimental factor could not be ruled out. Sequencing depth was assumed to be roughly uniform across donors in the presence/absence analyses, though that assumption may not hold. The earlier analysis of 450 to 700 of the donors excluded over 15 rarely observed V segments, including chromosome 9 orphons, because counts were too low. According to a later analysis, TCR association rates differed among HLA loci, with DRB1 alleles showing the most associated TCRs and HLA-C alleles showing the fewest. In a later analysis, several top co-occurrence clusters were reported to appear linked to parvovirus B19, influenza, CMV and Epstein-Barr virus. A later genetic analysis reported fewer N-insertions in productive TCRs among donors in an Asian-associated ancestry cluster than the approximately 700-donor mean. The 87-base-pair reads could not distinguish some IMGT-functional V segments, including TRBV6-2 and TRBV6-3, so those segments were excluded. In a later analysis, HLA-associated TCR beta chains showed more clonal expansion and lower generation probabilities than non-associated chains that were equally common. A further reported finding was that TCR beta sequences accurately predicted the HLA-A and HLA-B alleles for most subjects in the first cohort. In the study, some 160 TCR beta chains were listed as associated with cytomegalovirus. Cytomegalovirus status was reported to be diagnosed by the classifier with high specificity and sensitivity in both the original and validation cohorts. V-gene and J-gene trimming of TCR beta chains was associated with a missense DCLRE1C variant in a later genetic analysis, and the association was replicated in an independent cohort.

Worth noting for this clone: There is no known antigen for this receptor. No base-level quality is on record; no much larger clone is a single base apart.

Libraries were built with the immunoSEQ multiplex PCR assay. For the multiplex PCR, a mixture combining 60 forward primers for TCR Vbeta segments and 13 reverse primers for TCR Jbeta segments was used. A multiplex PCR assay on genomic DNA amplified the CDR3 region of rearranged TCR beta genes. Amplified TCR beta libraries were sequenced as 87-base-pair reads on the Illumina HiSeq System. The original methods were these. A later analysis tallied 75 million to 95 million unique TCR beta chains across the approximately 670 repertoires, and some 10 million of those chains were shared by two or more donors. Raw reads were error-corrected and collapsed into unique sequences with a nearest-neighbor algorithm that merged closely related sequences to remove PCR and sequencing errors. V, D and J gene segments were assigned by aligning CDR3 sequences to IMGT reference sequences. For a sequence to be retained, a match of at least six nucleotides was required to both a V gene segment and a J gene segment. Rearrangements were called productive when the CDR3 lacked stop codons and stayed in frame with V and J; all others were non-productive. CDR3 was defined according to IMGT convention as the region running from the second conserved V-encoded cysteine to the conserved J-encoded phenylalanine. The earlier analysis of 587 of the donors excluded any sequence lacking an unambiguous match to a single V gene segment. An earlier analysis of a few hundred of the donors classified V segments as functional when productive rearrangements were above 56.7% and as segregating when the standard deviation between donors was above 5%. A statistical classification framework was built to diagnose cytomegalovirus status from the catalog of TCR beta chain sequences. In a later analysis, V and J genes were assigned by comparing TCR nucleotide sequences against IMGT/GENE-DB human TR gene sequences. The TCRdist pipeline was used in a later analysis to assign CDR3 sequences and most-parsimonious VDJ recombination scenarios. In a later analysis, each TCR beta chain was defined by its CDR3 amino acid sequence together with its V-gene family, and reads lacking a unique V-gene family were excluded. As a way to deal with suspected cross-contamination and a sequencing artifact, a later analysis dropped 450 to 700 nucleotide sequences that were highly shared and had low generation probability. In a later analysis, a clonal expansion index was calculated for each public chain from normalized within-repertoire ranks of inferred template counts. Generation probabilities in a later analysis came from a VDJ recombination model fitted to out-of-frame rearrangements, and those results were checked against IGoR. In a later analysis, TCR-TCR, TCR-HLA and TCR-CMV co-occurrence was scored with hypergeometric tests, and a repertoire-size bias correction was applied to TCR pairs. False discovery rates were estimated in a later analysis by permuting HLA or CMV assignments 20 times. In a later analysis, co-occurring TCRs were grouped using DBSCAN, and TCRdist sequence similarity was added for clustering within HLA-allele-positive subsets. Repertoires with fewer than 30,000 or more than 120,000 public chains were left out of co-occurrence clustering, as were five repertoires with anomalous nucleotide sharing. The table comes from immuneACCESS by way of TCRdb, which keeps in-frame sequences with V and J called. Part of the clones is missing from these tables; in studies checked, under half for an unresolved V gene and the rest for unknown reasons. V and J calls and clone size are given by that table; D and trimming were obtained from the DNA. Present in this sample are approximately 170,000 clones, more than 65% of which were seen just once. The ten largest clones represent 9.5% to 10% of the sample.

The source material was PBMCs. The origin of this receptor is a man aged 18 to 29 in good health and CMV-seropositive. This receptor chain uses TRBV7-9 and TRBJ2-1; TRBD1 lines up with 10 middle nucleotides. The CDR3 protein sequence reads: CATSPGQGNEQFF. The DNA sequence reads TGTGCCACGTCGCCGGGACAGGGGAATGAGCAGTTCTTC.